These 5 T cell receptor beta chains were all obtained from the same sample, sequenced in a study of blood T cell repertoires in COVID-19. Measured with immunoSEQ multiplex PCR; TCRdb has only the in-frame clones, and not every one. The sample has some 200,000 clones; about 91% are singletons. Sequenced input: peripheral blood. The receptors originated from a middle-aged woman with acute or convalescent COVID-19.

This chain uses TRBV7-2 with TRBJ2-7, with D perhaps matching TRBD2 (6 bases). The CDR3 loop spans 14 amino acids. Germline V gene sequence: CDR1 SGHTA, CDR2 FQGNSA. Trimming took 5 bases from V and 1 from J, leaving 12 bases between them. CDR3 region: CASSPGGASYEQYV. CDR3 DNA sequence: TGTGCCAGCAGCCCCGGCGGGGCTTCCTACGAGCAGTACGTC.

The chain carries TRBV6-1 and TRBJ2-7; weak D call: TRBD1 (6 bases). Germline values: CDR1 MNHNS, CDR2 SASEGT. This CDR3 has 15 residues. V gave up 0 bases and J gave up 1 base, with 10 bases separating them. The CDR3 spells CASSEALQGSYEQYV. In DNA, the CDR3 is TGTGCCAGCAGTGAAGCCCTACAGGGATCCTACGAGCAGTACGTC.

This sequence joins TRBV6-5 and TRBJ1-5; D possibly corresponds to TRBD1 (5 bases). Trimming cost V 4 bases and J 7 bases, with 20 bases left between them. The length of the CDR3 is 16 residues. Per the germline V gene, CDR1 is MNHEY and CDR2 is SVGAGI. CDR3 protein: CASSLDAKGIGQPQHF. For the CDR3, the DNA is TGTGCCAGCAGTTTGGATGCCAAGGGGATCGGGCAGCCCCAGCATTTT.

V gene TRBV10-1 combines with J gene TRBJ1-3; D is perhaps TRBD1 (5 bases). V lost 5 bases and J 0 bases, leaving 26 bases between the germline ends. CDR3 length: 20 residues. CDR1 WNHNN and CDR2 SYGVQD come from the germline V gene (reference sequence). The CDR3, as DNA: TGCGCCAGCAGTCTAGTAGTAGGCGGGGGGAATGGAGCCTCTGGAAACACCATATATTTT. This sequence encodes CASSLVVGGGNGASGNTIYF.

CDR3 sequence reads: CASSRVGVQETQYF. CDR3 nucleotide sequence: TGCGCCAGCAGCCGAGTTGGTGTCCAAGAGACCCAGTACTTC. The chain combines TRBV4-1 with TRBJ2-5; D gene unclear. Trimming removed 4 bases from V and 1 base from J, with 10 bases in between. This CDR3 contains 14 residues. Germline V gene data show CDR1 as MGHRA and CDR2 as YSYEKL.